The source of this T cell receptor beta chain is a study of spatial heterogeneity in lung cancer. Points from the study as a whole: One measure, the expanded intratumoral alpha and beta TCR count, tracked tumor mutation counts.

This clonotype was seen ten or more times. The target antigen is unknown. A library made for alpha chains picked up this beta chain off target, so its size means little. TCRdb redid the calling of the 5' RACE reads with MiXCR, one entry per CDR3 protein. This table has about 9,800 distinct CDR3 sequences, under 6.5% appearing once. The CDR3 consists of 15 residues. The V end lost 4 bases, the J end lost 2 bases, and 12 bases lay between the germline ends. Per the germline V gene, CDR1 is SGHRS and CDR2 is YFSETQ. Described time point: sample taken at primary tumor resection. Whole RNA obtained from tumor, nontumor lung or frozen PBMC underwent sequencing without sorting.

V usage is TRBV5-1 and J usage is TRBJ2-2; the D is unclear. The sequence came from a male donor with early-stage non-small cell lung cancer. Material: lung tumor tissue, obtained at surgery. CDR3 in amino acids: CASSPLILNTGELFF. CDR3 DNA: TGCGCCAGCAGCCCCTTGATATTAAACACCGGGGAGCTGTTTTTT.